The present entry profiles one TCR beta chain with its context. This specimen belongs to a study of blood T cell repertoires in COVID-19. On the study more broadly: The United States, Italy and Spain were the sources of the acute and convalescent COVID-19 samples. T cells, B-cell-depleted T cells, or PBMCs supplied cDNA or gDNA.

V was clipped by 4 bases and J by 4 bases; unmatched bases: 6. The CDR3 loop spans 16 amino acids. CDR1 is MGHRA, CDR2 YSYEKL, per germline. As originally analysed: Using reference gene primer amplification, nucleated cell counts were estimated. This table comes from immunoSEQ multiplex PCR, and its TCRdb copy is limited to in-frame clones, with some not included. That table supplies the V and J calls and clone size; D and trimming were determined from the DNA. The data show some 100,000 clones, about 78% seen once. The sequence was obtained from a human donor in a cohort sampled during active or convalescent COVID-19. The J gene is TRBJ1-4, the V gene TRBV4-1, with TRBD1 matching 10 bases. Input material: peripheral blood. CDR3: CASSLTGTGVNEKLFF. DNA for the CDR3: TGCGCCAGCAGCCTTACCGGGACAGGGGTTAATGAAAAACTGTTTTTT.